What follows are 13 T cell receptor beta chains derived from one specimen sequenced in a study of shared clonotypes between healthy human individuals (dated by TCRdb to 2019 to 2021). The library was prepared using the immunoSEQ multiplex PCR assay. TCRdb limited this immuneACCESS table to in-frame rearrangements with V and J called. A share of clones is missing; checked studies link under half to unresolved V genes, and the rest is unexplained. Recorded for this sample are more than 2 million clones; around 96% of them occurred a single time. The biggest ten clones account for roughly 1% of the sample. CD8 naive samples were CD45RO-negative cells positively selected for CCR7, giving a CD45RA+CCR7+ population that excluded TemRA cells. The material sequenced was naive CD8+ T cells sorted from blood. This specimen's cell subset or site label, interpreted: CD45RA+CCR7+. The receptors originated from a man younger than 30 in good health.

Details on this clone: The sample holds other DNA sequences that translate to the same CDR3. CDR3 sequence: CASSGGGMNTEAFF. In DNA form, the CDR3 reads TGTGCCAGCAGCGGAGGGGGTATGAACACTGAAGCTTTCTTT. V is TRBV9 and J is TRBJ1-1, with D perhaps TRBD1 (6 bases). The CDR3 is made up of 14 amino acids. Germline CDR1 SGDLS, CDR2 YYNGEE. V was clipped by 3 bases and J by 0 bases, with 9 bases between them. The full variable domain, completed using reference TRBV9 and TRBJ1-1, is DSGVTQTPKHLITATGQRVTLRCSPRSGDLSVYWYQQSLDQGLQFLIQYYNGEERAKGNILERFSAQQFPDLHSELNLSSLELGDSALYFCASSGGGMNTEAFFGQGTRLTVV.

The rearrangement uses TRBV27 and TRBJ1-1; D remains ambiguous. V was cut by 5 bases and J by 7 bases, with 11 bases left in between. This CDR3 is built from 12 residues. Germline V gene sequence: CDR1 MNHEY, CDR2 SMNVEV (reference sequence). The CDR3 bases are TGTGCCAGCAGTCGATCCGGGTTTGAAGCTTTCTTT. This codes for CASSRSGFEAFF.

This clone was observed a handful of times. At the DNA level, this CDR3 is encoded by other sequences in the same sample as well. The chain couples TRBV7-9 to TRBJ2-5, with 7 bases matching TRBD2. This CDR3 contains 14 residues. Germline lookup yields CDR1 SEHNR and CDR2 FQNEAQ (reference sequence). The V gene end was trimmed by 0 bases and the J gene end by 3 bases; junction bases not matched to a gene: 1. CDR3 sequence: CASSLAGGEETQYF. The CDR3 DNA sequence: TGTGCCAGCAGCTTAGCGGGAGGGGAAGAGACCCAGTACTTC.

The chain joins TRBV15 to TRBJ2-5; D uncertain. Deletions cut 6 bases from V and 1 base from J, with 9 bases between. The CDR3 has 13 residues. From germline, CDR1 is LNHNV and CDR2 YYDKDF (reference sequence). CDR3 sequence (DNA): TGTGCCACCAGTTTATTCGGCCAAGAGACCCAGTACTTC. Translating gives CATSLFGQETQYF.

Comments on this clone: This CDR3 is also generated by other DNA sequences in the sample. V and J are TRBV9 and TRBJ2-7; D may correspond to TRBD1 or TRBD2 (5 bases each). Germline V gives CDR1 SGDLS, CDR2 YYNGEE. V shed 0 bases and J shed 2 bases, with 9 bases lying between them. The CDR3 totals 14 residues. This CDR3 is CASSVGGVPYEQYF. The CDR3 bases are TGTGCCAGCAGCGTAGGAGGGGTTCCCTACGAGCAGTACTTC.

The CDR3 loop reads CASSSEQGAYEQYF. The CDR3, as DNA: TGTGCCAGCAGCTCAGAACAGGGAGCCTACGAGCAGTACTTC. This chain connects TRBV7-8 to TRBJ2-7; tentatively, D is TRBD1 (6 bases). This CDR3 region has 14 residues. The V end lost 4 bases, the J end lost 2 bases, and 12 bases lay between the germline ends. Germline loops: CDR1 SGHVS, CDR2 FQNEAQ.

Worth noting for this clone: Other DNA sequences in the sample encode the same CDR3. The CDR3 coding sequence is TGTGCCAGCAGCTTAGACCGAAATGAGCAGTTCTTC. Translating gives CASSLDRNEQFF. The chain recombines TRBV11-2 with TRBJ2-1; the D is unclear. V was shortened by 0 bases and J by 7 bases, with 4 bases between the two germline ends. Germline assignment: CDR1 SGHAT and CDR2 FQNNGV. CDR3 size: 12 residues. Drawing the rest from reference TRBV11-2 and TRBJ2-1, the complete variable domain is EAGVAQSPRYKIIEKRQSVAFWCNPISGHATLYWYQQILGQGPKLLIQFQNNGVVDDSQLPKDRFSAERLKGVDSTLKIQPAKLEDSAVYLCASSLDRNEQFFGPGTRLTVL.

The gene calls are TRBV6-6 and TRBJ2-7; D might be TRBD1 (7 bases). Germline loops: CDR1 MNHNY, CDR2 SVGAGI (reference sequence). There are 14 residues in the CDR3. The germline V and J ends were trimmed by 4 bases and 7 bases, with 17 bases remaining between them. The CDR3, as DNA: TGTGCCAGCAGTTCGGACAGGAGGGACGGGGAGCAGTACTTC. It translates to CASSSDRRDGEQYF.

The gene calls are TRBV2 and TRBJ1-2, with 9 bases lining up with TRBD1. The germline V gene has CDR1 SNHLY and CDR2 FYNNEI. The CDR3 sequence is 15 residues long. The V and J ends lost 6 bases and 4 bases, in that order; junction bases with no gene match: 9. The CDR3 here is CASSGSGGQGYGYTF. The CDR3 DNA reads TGTGCCAGCAGCGGAAGCGGGGGACAGGGCTATGGCTACACCTTC.

This clone was seen only once. V and J are TRBV6-6 and TRBJ2-7; the D gene is possibly TRBD1 (5 bases). The ends were cut back, 7 bases at V and 0 bases at J, with 19 bases in the middle. The CDR3 spans 16 residues. Germline CDR1 and CDR2: MNHNY and SVGAGI (reference sequence). The DNA for the CDR3 is TGTGCCAGCACGCTTTACAGGTCTATGAGCTCCTACGAGCAGTACTTC. It yields the protein CASTLYRSMSSYEQYF.

The chain couples TRBV5-1 to TRBJ2-7; D tentatively reads TRBD1 or TRBD2 (5 bases each). The germline gives CDR1 SGHRS, CDR2 YFSETQ. The CDR3 has 16 residues. V lost 1 base to trimming and J lost 10 bases, with 24 bases between them. The CDR3 DNA follows: TGCGCCAGCAGCTTGCCGTTATATGGGGACCCGGATCTACAGTACTTC. Protein product: CASSLPLYGDPDLQYF.

The V call is TRBV5-6, the J call TRBJ2-4; no clear D gene. Germline lookup yields CDR1 SGHDT and CDR2 YYEEEE. The CDR3 is 14 amino acids. Between the trimmed V and J ends, which lost 0 bases and 1 base, there was a span of 5 bases. The CDR3 DNA is TGTGCCAGCAGCTTGGCCGGGGCCAAAAACATTCAGTACTTC. It yields the protein CASSLAGAKNIQYF.

The chain couples TRBV5-1 to TRBJ2-5; no clear D gene. This CDR3 region has 14 residues. Trimming took off 4 bases at V and 2 bases at J, with 12 bases between the two ends. Germline V CDR1 and CDR2: SGHRS, YFSETQ. CDR3 residues: CASSPELKQETQYF. CDR3 nucleotides: TGCGCCAGCAGCCCTGAACTGAAACAAGAGACCCAGTACTTC. Looking up the rest from reference TRBV5-1 and TRBJ2-5 gives the full variable domain: KAGVTQTPRYLIKTRGQQVTLSCSPISGHRSVSWYQQTPGQGLQFLFEYFSETQRNKGNFPGRFSGRQFSNSRSEMNVSTLELGDSALYLCASSPELKQETQYFGPGTRLLVL.